The 22 T cell receptor beta chains presented below share a single source sample, sequenced in a study of T-cell reconstitution after alpha-beta-depleted transplantation in children. TCRbeta library construction was performed incorporating unique molecular identifiers. From the PCR reads, TCRdb called clonotypes with MiXCR, one entry per CDR3 protein. Among about a million distinct CDR3 sequences, roughly 29% were seen once, and the ten largest hold approximately 30%. The sequencing used PBMCs, mostly from graft donor cells, collected 360 days after TCRalphabeta/CD19-depleted stem cell transplant. The receptors derive from a boy under three years old who had a stem cell transplant for SCID, so the T cells may come from the graft donor.

This chain uses TRBV7-9 with TRBJ2-3, with TRBD2 as a possible D gene (7 bases). The V end was cut by 5 bases, the J end by 2 bases, with 17 bases between. Germline V gives CDR1 SEHNR, CDR2 FQNEAQ (reference sequence). CDR3 length equals 16 residues. Here the CDR3 reads CASSPWGGAITDTQYF. In DNA form, the CDR3 reads TGTGCCAGCAGCCCCTGGGGGGGGGCGATCACAGATACGCAGTATTTT. Full variable domain (missing parts from reference TRBV7-9 and TRBJ2-3): DTGVSQNPRHKITKRGQNVTFRCDPISEHNRLYWYRQTLGQGPEFLTYFQNEAQLEKSRLLSDRFSAERPKGSFSTLEIQRTEQGDSAMYLCASSPWGGAITDTQYFGPGTRLTVL.

The V and J genes are TRBV4-2 and TRBJ2-5, with D possibly matching TRBD2 (6 bases). The germline V and J ends were trimmed by 0 bases and 1 base, with 9 bases remaining between them. The CDR3 loop spans 15 amino acids. CDR1 and CDR2 from the germline V gene are LGHNA and YNFKEQ. DNA for the CDR3: TGTGCCAGCAGCCAAGATCTCGGGGGCCAAGAGACCCAGTACTTC. It is translated as CASSQDLGGQETQYF.

J is TRBJ2-7 and V is TRBV6-2 or TRBV6-3; 11 bases fit TRBD2. The CDR3 runs 17 residues. Germline CDR1 reads MNHEY; CDR2 reads SVGEGT. V gave up 0 bases and J gave up 3 bases; unmatched junction bases: 7. CDR3 in DNA: TGTGCCAGCAGTTACTCGACCCGTGGGACTAGCGGCTACGAGCAGTACTTC. This translates into CASSYSTRGTSGYEQYF.

The rearrangement uses TRBV12-3 or TRBV12-4 and TRBJ1-2; D remains unclear. This CDR3 has 15 residues. Trimming pared 1 base from V and 2 bases from J, leaving 11 bases between. The CDR3 loop reads CASSLESTQNYGYTF. The CDR3 DNA reads as TGTGCCAGCAGTTTAGAGTCGACGCAGAACTATGGCTACACCTTC.

In the case of this clonotype: As the CDR3 is not closed by the conserved phenylalanine or tryptophan, this likely results from a read error. The chain carries TRBV5-1 and TRBJ1-4, with 9 positions matching TRBD1. The CDR3 spans 15 residues. In germline, CDR1 is SGHRS, CDR2 YFSETQ. V gave up 4 bases and J gave up 5 bases; unmatched junction bases: 6. CDR3 protein: CASSQGGTGNEKLFC. The CDR3 nucleotides are TGCGCCAGCAGCCAAGGTGGGACAGGGAATGAAAAACTGTTTTGT.

In its sample, this clonotype was seen a few times. The chain carries TRBV7-3 and TRBJ2-1, with 11 bases identical to TRBD2. Trimming at V came to 1 base and at J to 0 bases, leaving 8 bases not matched to a gene. Looked up from germline, CDR1 is SGHTA and CDR2 is FQGTGA. The CDR3 consists of 19 residues. The CDR3 region has the DNA TGTGCCAGCAGCTTAAAGCCTAGCGGGGGGCGTAGCTCCTACAATGAGCAGTTCTTC. Translating it yields CASSLKPSGGRSSYNEQFF. Combining the CDR3 with reference TRBV7-3 and TRBJ2-1 gives the whole variable domain GAGVSQTPSNKVTEKGKYVELRCDPISGHTALYWYRQSLGQGPEFLIYFQGTGAADDSGLPNDRFFAVRPEGSVSTLKIQRTERGDSAVYLCASSLKPSGGRSSYNEQFFGPGTRLTVL.

V and J are TRBV5-1 and TRBJ2-2, with a tentative D call TRBD2 (5 bases). Looked up from germline, CDR1 is SGHRS and CDR2 is YFSETQ. V dropped 0 bases and J dropped 4 bases, with 13 bases sitting between them. This CDR3 has 16 residues. DNA of the CDR3: TGCGCCAGCAGCTTGGTGCCGGTGGGGAGCACCGGGGAGCTGTTTTTT. It translates to CASSLVPVGSTGELFF.

This clonotype turned up a few times. The V call is TRBV20-1, the J call TRBJ2-6, with D tentatively TRBD2 (5 bases). The ends were cut back, 2 bases at V and 3 bases at J, with 11 bases in the middle. The CDR3 is 15 residues long. Germline loops: CDR1 DFQATT, CDR2 SNEGSKA (reference sequence). This CDR3 is CSARIPGSGANVLTF. In DNA, the CDR3 is TGCAGTGCTAGAATCCCTGGGAGTGGGGCCAACGTCCTGACTTTC.

V gene TRBV27 combines with J gene TRBJ2-7, with unresolved D. The CDR3 covers 15 residues. V lost 4 bases and J lost 2, with 15 bases in between. Per the germline V gene, CDR1 is MNHEY and CDR2 is SMNVEV (reference sequence). Here the CDR3 DNA reads TGTGCCAGCAGTTCCCCCGGGCAGCCGCCCTACGAGCAGTACTTC. It is translated as CASSSPGQPPYEQYF.

This clonotype was observed a handful of times. V and J are TRBV4-2 and TRBJ2-3; D uncertain. Germline V gene sequence: CDR1 LGHNA, CDR2 YNFKEQ. The germline V and J ends were trimmed by 0 bases and 0 bases, with 4 bases remaining between them. The CDR3 contains 14 residues. DNA for the CDR3: TGTGCCAGCAGCCAAGATCTGAGCACAGATACGCAGTATTTT. Its protein product is CASSQDLSTDTQYF.

The sample holds a few counts of this clonotype. The chain couples TRBV12-3 or TRBV12-4 to TRBJ2-1; 9 bases match TRBD2. With V trimmed by 5 bases and J by 8 bases, 10 bases remained unmatched. The CDR3 length is 15 residues. Here the CDR3 DNA reads TGTGCCAGCAGTAGCCCCGGGACTAGCTCTGATGAGCAGTTCTTC. Translating gives CASSSPGTSSDEQFF.

The chain recombines TRBV5-1 with TRBJ2-7, with TRBD2 matching 7 bases. The V segment lost 1 base and the J segment 2 bases; nucleotides outside the gene matches: 12. CDR1 and CDR2 from the germline V gene are SGHRS and YFSETQ. The CDR3 extends over 17 amino acids. CDR3 in DNA: TGCGCCAGCAGCTTGCACCCCAGCGGGGAGCTTACCTACGAGCAGTACTTC. Amino acid sequence: CASSLHPSGELTYEQYF.

In its sample, this clonotype was seen a few times. The chain uses TRBV7-2 and TRBJ1-1, with a possible D match to TRBD1 (6 bases). V was pared by 1 base and J by 4 bases, with 13 bases between. The CDR3 contains 15 residues. Germline lookup yields CDR1 SGHTA and CDR2 FQGNSA. The CDR3 loop reads CASSLVSGAVTEAFF. CDR3 coding DNA: TGTGCCAGCAGCTTAGTCTCGGGGGCGGTCACTGAAGCTTTCTTT.

This clonotype showed up just a few times. The CDR3 region is CASRVQGAGSSPLHF. The CDR3 DNA sequence: TGTGCCAGCAGGGTACAGGGGGCGGGAAGCTCACCCCTCCACTTT. The rearrangement links TRBV6-1 to TRBJ1-6; TRBD1 matches at 9 bases. CDR1 is MNHNS, CDR2 SASEGT, per germline. The V gene end was trimmed by 6 bases and the J gene end by 10 bases; junction bases not matched to a gene: 10. The CDR3 contains 15 residues.

This clonotype was found a few times. This chain connects TRBV20-1 to TRBJ2-5; 13 positions agree with TRBD2. V was pared by 0 bases and J by 3 bases, with 4 bases of the junction left unmatched. The CDR3 spans 16 residues. Germline CDR1 is DFQATT and CDR2 is SNEGSKA (reference sequence). The CDR3 protein is CSARDWGLAGKETQYF. DNA for the CDR3: TGCAGTGCTAGAGATTGGGGACTAGCGGGGAAAGAGACCCAGTACTTC.

The chain has TRBV6-1 and TRBJ1-1; weak D call: TRBD1 (5 bases). The V end lost 5 bases, the J end lost 1 base, and 14 bases lay between the germline ends. This CDR3 has 15 amino acids. Germline assignment: CDR1 MNHNS and CDR2 SASEGT. In DNA form, the CDR3 reads TGTGCCAGCAGTCCGCTGGGGGGGAAGAACACTGAAGCTTTCTTT. Amino acids: CASSPLGGKNTEAFF.

V is TRBV19 and J is TRBJ1-1; the D gene is possibly TRBD1 (5 bases). V was pared by 7 bases and J by 1 base, with 13 bases between. In germline, CDR1 is LNHDA, CDR2 SQIVND (reference sequence). The CDR3 is 14 residues long. This CDR3 is CASTWGSGNTEAFF. The CDR3 DNA is TGTGCCAGTACCTGGGGGTCCGGGAACACTGAAGCTTTCTTT.

This rearrangement joins TRBV5-6 to TRBJ2-1; TRBD1 aligns across 7 bases. This CDR3 has 15 residues. Germline V gene data show CDR1 as SGHDT and CDR2 as YYEEEE. J was trimmed by 6 bases and V by 3 bases; bases with no gene match: 9. The CDR3 loop reads CASSSAGTGANEQFF. CDR3 nucleotide sequence: TGTGCCAGCAGCTCGGCCGGCACAGGGGCCAATGAGCAGTTCTTC.

The gene calls are TRBV2 and TRBJ2-7; 7 nucleotides agree with TRBD1. Trimming at V came to 7 bases and at J to 3 bases, leaving 15 bases not matched to a gene. Germline values: CDR1 SNHLY, CDR2 FYNNEI. This CDR3 comprises 16 residues. Written as DNA, the CDR3 is TGTGCCAGCACCTCCCCAACCGGGACAGAGATCTACGAGCAGTACTTC. Residues: CASTSPTGTEIYEQYF.

This clonotype has just a few counts. J is TRBJ2-5 and V is TRBV5-6; tentatively, D is TRBD1 (5 bases). The CDR3 length is 13 residues. The V gene lost 0 bases and the J gene lost 7 bases, with 10 bases spanning the gap. Germline V gene sequence: CDR1 SGHDT, CDR2 YYEEEE. CDR3 region: CASSLGQPGTQYF. The CDR3 nucleotides read TGTGCCAGCAGCTTGGGACAGCCTGGGACCCAGTACTTC.

V is TRBV4-3 and J is TRBJ2-3, with D uncertain. This CDR3 spans 15 amino acids. Per the germline V gene, CDR1 is LGHNA and CDR2 is YSLEER. Trimming took 0 bases from V and 2 from J, leaving 9 bases between them. DNA of the CDR3: TGCGCCAGCAGCCAAGATCGGTCACACACAGATACGCAGTATTTT. Its protein product is CASSQDRSHTDTQYF.

This clonotype was picked up a small number of times. The V call is TRBV19, the J call TRBJ2-1; perhaps TRBD2 as D (6 bases). Looked up from germline, CDR1 is LNHDA and CDR2 is SQIVND (reference sequence). The CDR3 extends over 15 amino acids. V was cut by 4 bases and J by 2 bases, with 12 bases left in between. CDR3 in amino acids: CASSTLGGAYNEQFF. The CDR3 region has the DNA TGTGCCAGTAGTACCCTCGGCGGGGCCTACAATGAGCAGTTCTTC.